This T cell receptor (beta chain) was identified in a study of beta chain features in type 1 diabetes (dated by TCRdb to the late 2010s). Notes on the research overall: Mean age, gender distribution, total cell number and subset yield were not different between patients and healthy donors. A total of roughly 100 million sorted cells were examined across all samples, and the number of cells per subset was strongly correlated with RNA yield. The study compared the TCRB repertoires of sorted circulating CD4+ T cell subsets in recently diagnosed type 1 diabetes patients with those in matched healthy donors. Naive and central memory subsets were obtained from all 30 or so donors, but regulatory and stem cell-like memory subsets were isolated from only 8 patients and roughly eight healthy donors. The research as a whole found: At VDJ recombination sites, type 1 diabetes patients had fewer insertions and more deleted nucleotides, which implies abnormalities in thymic rearrangement. Naive, central memory and regulatory TCRB repertoires appeared to be more similar among patients than among healthy donors. Shorter templates might have been favored by PCR, but patient and control samples were amplified and corrected together, so both groups would have been affected equally by any skew. Because cDNA was sequenced instead of genomic DNA, highly expressing activated cells could be over-represented, though the groups showed no difference in activation or CD3 levels. Because small numbers of individuals were included in the HLA sub-analyses, any influence of HLA type on TCRB rearrangement was left unresolved. In all four CD4+ subsets, TCRB CDR3 length was moderately but significantly shorter in type 1 diabetes patients.

Each donor gave one peripheral blood draw, averaging approximately 0.12 L, which was collected into heparinised tubes. A BD FACSAria II and a panel including CD45RO, CCR7, CD25, CD127, CD95 and CD27 were used to sort naive, central memory, regulatory and stem cell-like memory CD4+ T cells. A purity above 98% was achieved for all sorted populations. PBMCs were isolated immediately by Lymphoprep density gradient centrifugation and stained directly without culture. So that batch effects would be minimized, each experiment stained and sorted samples in pairs, pairing one healthy donor with one patient. All of the isolated RNA was reverse transcribed with the High Capacity cDNA Reverse Transcription Kit, so expressed TCRB transcripts were sequenced. Naive, central memory and regulatory T cell samples underwent deep immunoSEQ sequencing, averaging about 3.57 million total reads per sample. Sorted cells were lysed in RLT buffer and RNA was extracted with DNase-treated RNeasy Micro or Mini kits, depending on cell number. To prevent cross-contamination, each cell subset was processed individually, whereas patient and healthy donor samples were processed jointly. The immunoSEQ multiplex PCR was used to amplify TCRB sequences from cDNA, yielding 87-bp fragments that span the CDR3 region. Sequencing of the amplicons was performed on the Illumina HiSeq platform. As for how the authors treated the data: Synthetic template baselines were used to correct PCR bias computationally, reads within Hamming distance 2 were collapsed, and singletons that could not be merged were discarded. Reads were aligned against IMGT to assign V, D and J genes, CDR3 length and insertions or deletions at six rearrangement sites. Within each subset, clonotype counts were normalized to the number of sorted cells before true diversity and Gini coefficients were calculated with the tcR R package. The overlap coefficient, calculated on TCRB nucleotide sequences, was used to measure repertoire sharing. Out-of-frame TCRB sequences from naive cells were analyzed as a proxy for the pre-selection repertoire. TCRdb took over this immuneACCESS table, retaining in-frame rearrangements with V and J assigned. Such tables are incomplete; in checked studies, under half of the missing clones stem from an unresolved V gene, and the remainder is unexplained. From that table come the V and J calls and clone size; the DNA was used to work out D and trimming. This sample comprises 220,000 or so clones, about 71% of them detected only once. 0.053% of the sample belongs to the ten largest clones.

About this clone itself: This receptor's antigen is unknown. The junction departs from germline at one end; a sequencing error may be responsible.

Sequenced input: naive CD4+ T cells from blood. This specimen's cell subset or site label, interpreted: true naive CD4+ T cells. This sequence originates from a man aged 25 to 45 in good health.

The CDR3 loop reads CASSVGLSGSGLQGTQYF. DNA sequence: TGTGCCAGCAGCGTAGGTCTGAGCGGGAGTGGTCTTCAAGGGACCCAGTACTTC. The V and J segments used are TRBV9 and TRBJ2-5; a stretch of 8 junction bases matches TRBD2. Via the germline V gene, CDR1 is SGDLS and CDR2 YYNGEE. The CDR3 numbers 18 residues from cysteine through phenylalanine. Only the CDR3 portion is preserved as DNA: 54 bases, with reading frame beginning at the first base. The entire variable domain, with the stretches around the CDR3 drawn from the reference TRBV9 and TRBJ2-5 proteins, is DSGVTQTPKHLITATGQRVTLRCSPRSGDLSVYWYQQSLDQGLQFLIQYYNGEERAKGNILERFSAQQFPDLHSELNLSSLELGDSALYFCASSVGLSGSGLQGTQYFGPGTRLLVL.